At least ten counts were recorded for the clone carrying this T cell receptor (beta chain). Its antigen is still unknown. The sorted-subset TCR libraries were prepared using 1 million CD4+ or CD8+ T cells as the starting material. The data are from a study of neurological immune-mediated disorders. Study-wide points: None of the CDR3 amino acid sequences of expanded clones recurred across subjects, suggesting private repertoires in all groups.

Trimming at V came to 0 bases and at J to 1 base, leaving 6 bases not matched to a gene. Germline loops: CDR1 SGHRS, CDR2 YFSETQ. This CDR3 has 17 amino acids. Synthesis of cDNA was carried out by template-switch 5'RACE. The reaction used 10-nucleotide random UMIs. TCRdb re-called the 5' RACE reads with MiXCR, one entry per CDR3 protein. The table shows roughly 44,000 distinct CDR3 sequences, with about 6% occurring only once. The chain combines TRBV5-1 with TRBJ2-1; the match to TRBD2 covers 8 bases. The sequence was obtained from a woman aged 40 to 50 in good health. Sequencing input: CD4+ T cells from blood. CDR3 sequence (DNA): TGCGCCAGCAGCTTGGGGGGAGCGGGAGTTTCCTACAATGAGCAGTTCTTC. This encodes CASSLGGAGVSYNEQFF.